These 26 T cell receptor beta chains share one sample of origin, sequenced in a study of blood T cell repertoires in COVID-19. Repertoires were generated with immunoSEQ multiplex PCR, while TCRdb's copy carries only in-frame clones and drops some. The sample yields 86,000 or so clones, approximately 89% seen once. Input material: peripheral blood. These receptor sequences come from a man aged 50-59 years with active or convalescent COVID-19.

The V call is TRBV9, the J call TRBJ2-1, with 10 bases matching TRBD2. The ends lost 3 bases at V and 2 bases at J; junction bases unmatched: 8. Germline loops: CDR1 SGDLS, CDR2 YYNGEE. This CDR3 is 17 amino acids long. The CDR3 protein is CASSEEGSGGPYNEQFF. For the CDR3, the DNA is TGTGCCAGCAGCGAGGAAGGTAGCGGGGGGCCCTACAATGAGCAGTTCTTC.

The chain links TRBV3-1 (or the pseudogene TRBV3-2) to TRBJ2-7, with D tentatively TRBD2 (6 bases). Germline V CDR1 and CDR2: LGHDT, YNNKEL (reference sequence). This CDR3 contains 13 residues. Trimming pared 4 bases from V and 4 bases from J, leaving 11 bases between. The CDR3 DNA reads TGTGCCAGCAGCCTCAGGAGGGGTTACGAGCAGTACTTC. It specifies CASSLRRGYEQYF.

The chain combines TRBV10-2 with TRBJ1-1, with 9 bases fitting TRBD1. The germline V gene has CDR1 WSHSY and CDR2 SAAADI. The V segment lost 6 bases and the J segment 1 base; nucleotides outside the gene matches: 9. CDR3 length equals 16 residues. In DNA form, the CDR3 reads TGCGCCAGCAGAACAGGGGGCCAAGAATGGAACACTGAAGCTTTCTTT. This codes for CASRTGGQEWNTEAFF.

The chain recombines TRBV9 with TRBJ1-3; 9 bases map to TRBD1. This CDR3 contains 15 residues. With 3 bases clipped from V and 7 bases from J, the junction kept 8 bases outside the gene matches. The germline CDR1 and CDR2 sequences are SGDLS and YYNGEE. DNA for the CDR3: TGTGCCAGCAGCGCCGAACAGGGGGCAGGGAACACCATATATTTT. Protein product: CASSAEQGAGNTIYF.

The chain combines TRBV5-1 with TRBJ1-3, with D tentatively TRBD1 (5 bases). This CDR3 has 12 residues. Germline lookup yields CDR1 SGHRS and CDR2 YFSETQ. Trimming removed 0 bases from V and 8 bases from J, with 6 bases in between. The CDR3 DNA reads TGCGCCAGCAGCTTGGCGGGGGACACCATATATTTT. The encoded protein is CASSLAGDTIYF.

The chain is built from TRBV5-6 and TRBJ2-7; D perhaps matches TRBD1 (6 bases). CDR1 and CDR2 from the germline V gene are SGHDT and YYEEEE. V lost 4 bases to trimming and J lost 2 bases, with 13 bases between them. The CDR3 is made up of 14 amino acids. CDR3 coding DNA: TGTGCCAGCAGCCCATCCGGGACAACCTACGAGCAGTACGTC. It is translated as CASSPSGTTYEQYV.

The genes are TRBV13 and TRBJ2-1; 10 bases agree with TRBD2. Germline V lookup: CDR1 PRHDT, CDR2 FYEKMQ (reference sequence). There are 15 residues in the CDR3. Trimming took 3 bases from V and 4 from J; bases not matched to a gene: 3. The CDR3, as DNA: TGTGCCAGCAGCTTTACTAGCGGGGTTTACAATGAGCAGTTCTTC. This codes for CASSFTSGVYNEQFF.

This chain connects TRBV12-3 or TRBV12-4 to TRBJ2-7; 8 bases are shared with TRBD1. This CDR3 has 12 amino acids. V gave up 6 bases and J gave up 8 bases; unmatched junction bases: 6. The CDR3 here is CASRPTGGKQYV. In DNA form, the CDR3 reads TGTGCCAGCAGACCCACAGGGGGGAAGCAGTACGTC.

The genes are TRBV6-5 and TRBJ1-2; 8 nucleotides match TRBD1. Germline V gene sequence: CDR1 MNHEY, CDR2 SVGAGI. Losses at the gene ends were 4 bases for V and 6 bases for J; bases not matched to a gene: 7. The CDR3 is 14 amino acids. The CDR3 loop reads CASSFGQGYDGYTF. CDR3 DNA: TGTGCCAGCAGTTTCGGACAGGGCTATGATGGCTACACCTTC.

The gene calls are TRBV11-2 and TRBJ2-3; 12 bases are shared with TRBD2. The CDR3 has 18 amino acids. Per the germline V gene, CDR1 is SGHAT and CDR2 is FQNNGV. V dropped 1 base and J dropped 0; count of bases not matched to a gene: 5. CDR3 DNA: TGTGCCAGCAGCTTAGGACTAGCGGGGGCTCCTAGCACAGATACGCAGTATTTT. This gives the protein CASSLGLAGAPSTDTQYF. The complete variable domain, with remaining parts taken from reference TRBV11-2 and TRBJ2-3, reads EAGVAQSPRYKIIEKRQSVAFWCNPISGHATLYWYQQILGQGPKLLIQFQNNGVVDDSQLPKDRFSAERLKGVDSTLKIQPAKLEDSAVYLCASSLGLAGAPSTDTQYFGPGTRLTVL.

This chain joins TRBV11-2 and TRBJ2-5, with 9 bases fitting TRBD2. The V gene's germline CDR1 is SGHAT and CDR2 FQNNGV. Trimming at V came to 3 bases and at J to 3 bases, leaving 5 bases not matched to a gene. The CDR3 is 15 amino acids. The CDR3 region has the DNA TGTGCCAGCAGCTTTTCAGCGGGGGGCAAAGAGACCCAGTACTTC. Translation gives CASSFSAGGKETQYF. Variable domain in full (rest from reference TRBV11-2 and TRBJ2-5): EAGVAQSPRYKIIEKRQSVAFWCNPISGHATLYWYQQILGQGPKLLIQFQNNGVVDDSQLPKDRFSAERLKGVDSTLKIQPAKLEDSAVYLCASSFSAGGKETQYFGPGTRLLVL.

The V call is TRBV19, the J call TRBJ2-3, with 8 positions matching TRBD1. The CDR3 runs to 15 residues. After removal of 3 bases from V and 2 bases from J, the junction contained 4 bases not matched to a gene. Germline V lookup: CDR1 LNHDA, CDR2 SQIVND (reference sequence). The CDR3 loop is CASSMDRALTDTQYF. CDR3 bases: TGTGCCAGTAGTATGGACAGGGCTCTCACAGATACGCAGTATTTT.

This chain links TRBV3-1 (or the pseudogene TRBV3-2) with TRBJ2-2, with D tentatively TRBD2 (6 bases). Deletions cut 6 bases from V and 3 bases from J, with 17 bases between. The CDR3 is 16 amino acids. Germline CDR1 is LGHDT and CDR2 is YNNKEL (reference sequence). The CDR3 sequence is CASRRGATSDTGELFF. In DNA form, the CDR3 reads TGTGCCAGCAGACGCGGGGCCACGTCGGACACCGGGGAGCTGTTTTTT.

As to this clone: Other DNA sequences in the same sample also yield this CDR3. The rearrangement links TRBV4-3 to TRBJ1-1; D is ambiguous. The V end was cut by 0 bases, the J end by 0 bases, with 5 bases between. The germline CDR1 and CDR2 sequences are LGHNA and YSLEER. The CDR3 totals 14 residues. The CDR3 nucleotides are TGCGCCAGCAGCCAAGAATCCGTGAACACTGAAGCTTTCTTT. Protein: CASSQESVNTEAFF.

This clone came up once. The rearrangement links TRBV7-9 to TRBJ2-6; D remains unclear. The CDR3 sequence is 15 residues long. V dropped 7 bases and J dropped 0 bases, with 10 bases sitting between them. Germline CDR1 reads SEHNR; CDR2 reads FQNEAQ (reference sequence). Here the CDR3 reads CASTRGDSGANVLTF. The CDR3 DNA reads TGTGCCAGCACTCGAGGAGACTCTGGGGCCAACGTCCTGACTTTC.

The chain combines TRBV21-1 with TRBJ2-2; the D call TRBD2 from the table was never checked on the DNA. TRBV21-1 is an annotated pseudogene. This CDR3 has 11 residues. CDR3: CASSKGRGAVF. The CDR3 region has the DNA TGTGCCAGCAGCAAAGGCCGGGGAGCTGTTTTT.

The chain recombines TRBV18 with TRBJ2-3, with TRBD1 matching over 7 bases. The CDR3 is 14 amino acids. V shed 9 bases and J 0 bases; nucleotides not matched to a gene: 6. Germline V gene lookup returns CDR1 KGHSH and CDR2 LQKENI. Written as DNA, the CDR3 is TGTGCCAGTAAACAGGGGCCCAGCACAGATACGCAGTATTTT. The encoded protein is CASKQGPSTDTQYF.

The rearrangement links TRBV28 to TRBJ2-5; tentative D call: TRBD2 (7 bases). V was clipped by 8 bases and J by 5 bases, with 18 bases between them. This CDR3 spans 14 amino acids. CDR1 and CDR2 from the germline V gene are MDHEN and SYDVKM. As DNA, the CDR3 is TGTGCCAGCCTGTTCGGGGGGCTCGGGGAGACCCAGTACTTC. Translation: CASLFGGLGETQYF. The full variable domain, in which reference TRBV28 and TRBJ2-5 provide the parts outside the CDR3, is DVKVTQSSRYLVKRTGEKVFLECVQDMDHENMFWYRQDPGLGLRLIYFSYDVKMKEKGDIPEGYSVSREKKERFSLILESASTNQTSMYLCASLFGGLGETQYFGPGTRLLVL.

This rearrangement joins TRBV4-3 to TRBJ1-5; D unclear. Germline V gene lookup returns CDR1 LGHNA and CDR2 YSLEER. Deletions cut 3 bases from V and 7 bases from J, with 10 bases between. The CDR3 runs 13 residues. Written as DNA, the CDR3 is TGCGCCAGCAGCCAGGGCCCAGGCCAGCCCCAGCATTTT. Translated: CASSQGPGQPQHF.

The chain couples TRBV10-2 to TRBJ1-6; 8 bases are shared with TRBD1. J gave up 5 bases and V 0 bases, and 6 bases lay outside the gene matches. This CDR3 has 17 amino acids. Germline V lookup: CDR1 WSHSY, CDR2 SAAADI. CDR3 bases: TGCGCCAGCAGTGAGTCTTCAGGGGGCTGGGATAATTCACCCCTCCACTTT. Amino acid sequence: CASSESSGGWDNSPLHF.

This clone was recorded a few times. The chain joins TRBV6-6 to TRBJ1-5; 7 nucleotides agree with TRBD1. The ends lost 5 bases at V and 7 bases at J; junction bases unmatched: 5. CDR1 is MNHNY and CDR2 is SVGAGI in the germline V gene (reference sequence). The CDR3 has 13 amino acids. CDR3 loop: CASSRQGGQPQHF. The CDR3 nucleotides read TGTGCCAGCAGTAGACAGGGAGGCCAGCCCCAGCATTTT.

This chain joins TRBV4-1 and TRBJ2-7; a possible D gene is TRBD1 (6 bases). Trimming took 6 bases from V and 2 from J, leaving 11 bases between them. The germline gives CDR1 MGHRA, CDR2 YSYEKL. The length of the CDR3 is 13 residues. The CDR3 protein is CASRQQGTYEQYF. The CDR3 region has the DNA TGCGCCAGCAGACAACAGGGAACCTACGAGCAGTACTTC.

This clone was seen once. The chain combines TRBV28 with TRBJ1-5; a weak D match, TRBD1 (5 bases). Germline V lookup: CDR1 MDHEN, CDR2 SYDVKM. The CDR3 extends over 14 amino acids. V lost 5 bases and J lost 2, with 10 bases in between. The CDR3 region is CASSPQVGNQPQHF. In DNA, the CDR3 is TGTGCCAGCAGTCCACAGGTGGGCAATCAGCCCCAGCATTTT.

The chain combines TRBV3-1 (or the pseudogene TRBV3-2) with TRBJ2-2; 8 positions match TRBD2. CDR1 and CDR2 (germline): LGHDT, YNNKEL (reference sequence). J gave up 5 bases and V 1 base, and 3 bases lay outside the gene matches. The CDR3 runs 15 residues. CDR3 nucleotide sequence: TGTGCCAGCAGCCAAGCCGGGGGGGCAACCGGGGAGCTGTTTTTT. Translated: CASSQAGGATGELFF.

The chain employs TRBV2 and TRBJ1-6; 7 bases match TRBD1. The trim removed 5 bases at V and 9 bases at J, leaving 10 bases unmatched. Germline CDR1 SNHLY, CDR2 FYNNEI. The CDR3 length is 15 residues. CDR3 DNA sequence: TGTGCCAGCAGTCCTCAGGACAGGATGGGTTCACCCCTCCACTTT. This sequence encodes CASSPQDRMGSPLHF.

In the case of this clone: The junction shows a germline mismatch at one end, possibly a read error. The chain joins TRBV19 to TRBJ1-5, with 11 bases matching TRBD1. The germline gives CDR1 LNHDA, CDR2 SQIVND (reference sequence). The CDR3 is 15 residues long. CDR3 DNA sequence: TGTGCCAGTAGTATTGGGACAGGGGGTAATCGGCCCCAGCATTTT. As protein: CASSIGTGGNRPQHF.